This T cell receptor (beta chain) was sequenced during a study of blood T cells in healthy people across ages. Findings and caveats of the study: Estimated diversity that came from one million T cells was considered an underestimate.

About 10 milliliters was the volume of peripheral blood drawn from each donor. Germline V gene data show CDR1 as SNHLY and CDR2 as FYNNEI. The CDR3 consists of 14 residues. Combining a sample-barcoded 5' primer with a J-beta primer mix, a second PCR ran for about 7 to 11 cycles. Using its own MiXCR run on the 5' RACE reads, TCRdb lists one record per CDR3 protein. The sample lists roughly 680,000 distinct CDR3 sequences; 52% were seen once. A note on this clonotype: Its antigen remains unknown. This could be a read error, since a much larger clone is one nucleotide away.

Sequencing was carried out using blood. The sequence came from a woman older than 75 in good health. The gene calls are TRBV2 and TRBJ2-4; D uncertain. The J call may be wrong; the DNA end is better matched by TRBJ2-5. Written as DNA, the CDR3 is TGTGCCAGCAGTGAAGGTCCAAACCAAGAGACCCAGTACTTC. It translates to CASSEGPNQETQYF.